Below are 17 T cell receptor beta chains sequenced from a single sample in a study of blood T cells in healthy people across ages. A second about 6 to 11 cycle PCR used barcoded and J-beta primers. TCRdb called the 5' RACE reads again in MiXCR, with one record for every CDR3 protein. The table has some 1.5 million distinct CDR3 sequences, about 28% seen once. The specimen sequenced was blood. The receptors originated from a woman in her twenties or thirties in good health.

This clonotype was seen a handful of times. The chain links TRBV20-1 to TRBJ2-3; TRBD2 agrees at 8 bases. The CDR3 is made up of 17 amino acids. Unmatched junction bases numbered 13, after V lost 2 bases and J lost 3 bases. Germline-derived CDR1 and CDR2 are DFQATT and SNEGSKA (reference sequence). The CDR3: CSARSTGGGKKTDTQYF. The CDR3 bases are TGCAGTGCTAGATCGACGGGAGGGGGGAAGAAAACAGATACGCAGTATTTT.

This clonotype was seen repeatedly, ten times or more. The chain couples TRBV6-2 or TRBV6-3 to TRBJ2-1; D gene unclear. V lost 7 bases and J lost 6, with 7 bases in between. Germline V CDR1 and CDR2: MNHEY, SVGEGT. CDR3 length: 11 amino acids. The DNA for the CDR3 is TGTGCCAGCACCATGGGCAATGAGCAGTTCTTC. Its protein product is CASTMGNEQFF.

The chain employs TRBV3-1 and TRBJ1-6, with D tentatively TRBD1 (6 bases). This CDR3 is 14 amino acids long. Trimming left V 2 bases short and J 9 bases short, with 11 bases between. Germline V gene data show CDR1 as LGHDT and CDR2 as YNNKEL (reference sequence). CDR3 loop: CASSQRQEVSPLHF. CDR3 DNA: TGTGCCAGCAGCCAAAGACAGGAAGTTTCACCCCTCCACTTT. Full variable domain (remainder filled in from reference TRBV3-1 and TRBJ1-6): DTAVSQTPKYLVTQMGNDKSIKCEQNLGHDTMYWYKQDSKKFLKIMFSYNNKELIINETVPNRFSPKSPDKAHLNLHINSLELGDSAVYFCASSQRQEVSPLHFGNGTRLTVT.

This clonotype came up a few times. This sequence joins TRBV12-3 or TRBV12-4 and TRBJ2-7, with D maybe TRBD1 (5 bases). Trimming removed 4 bases at V and 6 bases at J, with 19 bases between. The CDR3 consists of 15 residues. The CDR3 DNA reads as TGTGCCAGCAGTTCCCCTACAGGAAGCTCTTCCGAGCAGTACTTC. This translates into CASSSPTGSSSEQYF.

The chain couples TRBV3-1 to TRBJ2-1; D call uncertain. V was trimmed by 2 bases and J by 10 bases, leaving 9 bases between them. The CDR3 covers 12 residues. Germline assignment: CDR1 LGHDT and CDR2 YNNKEL (reference sequence). The CDR3 sequence: CASSQRPPEQFF. The CDR3 DNA reads as TGTGCCAGCAGCCAACGTCCCCCAGAGCAGTTCTTC.

This sequence joins TRBV20-1 and TRBJ1-2; 7 nucleotides match TRBD1. The V gene end was trimmed by 6 bases and the J gene end by 7 bases; junction bases not matched to a gene: 11. Germline-derived CDR1 and CDR2 are DFQATT and SNEGSKA (reference sequence). The CDR3 loop spans 13 amino acids. As DNA, the CDR3 is TGCAGTGCCGCACCGCGACAGGGAGGTGGCTACACCTTC. Translation gives CSAAPRQGGGYTF.

This clonotype appeared a few times. The chain uses TRBV20-1 and TRBJ1-3; no reliable D call. Germline assignment: CDR1 DFQATT and CDR2 SNEGSKA (reference sequence). This CDR3 spans 11 amino acids. V was trimmed by 0 bases and J by 8 bases, leaving 5 bases between them. CDR3 amino acids: CSARDRDTIYF. CDR3 bases: TGCAGTGCTAGAGATCGAGACACCATATATTTT.

Only a few counts were recorded for this clonotype. The chain carries TRBV10-3 and TRBJ1-5; 7 bases are shared with TRBD1. The trim removed 3 bases at V and 6 bases at J, leaving 5 bases unmatched. This CDR3 contains 14 residues. The germline CDR1 and CDR2 sequences are ENHRY and SYGVKD. In DNA, the CDR3 is TGTGCCATCAGTGAACGACAGGGCGGTCAGCCCCAGCATTTT. This translates into CAISERQGGQPQHF.

The V and J genes are TRBV5-1 and TRBJ1-2; D gene unclear. The CDR3 extends over 15 amino acids. Per germline, CDR1 SGHRS and CDR2 YFSETQ. The ends were cut back, 0 bases at V and 5 bases at J, with 14 bases in the middle. In DNA, the CDR3 is TGCGCCAGCAGCTTGGTTCCTGGACCGGAGTATGGCTACACCTTC. Encoded protein: CASSLVPGPEYGYTF.

Only a few counts were recorded for this clonotype. This chain uses TRBV15 with TRBJ2-3; perhaps TRBD2 as D (6 bases). CDR3 length: 15 amino acids. Per germline, CDR1 LNHNV and CDR2 YYDKDF (reference sequence). Trimming stripped 4 bases from V and 1 base from J, with 12 bases between. The CDR3 nucleotides are TGTGCCACCAGCACCAGACTAGGTGGCACAGATACGCAGTATTTT. Translating gives CATSTRLGGTDTQYF.

The chain recombines TRBV14 with TRBJ1-1; D not resolved. Deletions cut 2 bases from V and 1 base from J, with 5 bases between. This CDR3 is 13 amino acids long. Germline-derived CDR1 and CDR2 are SGHDN and FVKESK. The CDR3 spells CASSQIENTEAFF. CDR3 in DNA: TGTGCCAGCAGCCAAATAGAGAACACTGAAGCTTTCTTT.

Turning to this clonotype: This likely comes from a read error, as the CDR3 has no conserved phenylalanine or tryptophan at its end. The chain employs TRBV6-1 and TRBJ2-3; tentatively, D is TRBD1 or TRBD2 (5 bases each). V was clipped by 6 bases and J by 2 bases, with 15 bases between them. CDR3 length equals 15 residues. Looked up from germline, CDR1 is MNHNS and CDR2 is SASEGT. Written as DNA, the CDR3 is TGTGCCAGCAGCCCAGGGAGAAGATCCACAGATACGCAGTATGTT. Protein: CASSPGRRSTDTQYV.

In DNA form, the CDR3 reads TGTGCCAGCAGCTTAGCGGTCGGGACAGGGGGTACTGAAGCTTTCTTT. As protein: CASSLAVGTGGTEAFF. The rearrangement links TRBV13 to TRBJ1-1, with 11 bases lining up with TRBD1. The V and J ends lost 1 base and 5 bases, in that order; junction bases with no gene match: 6. From germline, CDR1 is PRHDT and CDR2 FYEKMQ (reference sequence). The CDR3 is 16 amino acids.

Here the CDR3 DNA reads TGCGCCAGCAGCTCCTCCGGGACTCCGCAAGAGACCCAGTACTTC. This gives the protein CASSSSGTPQETQYF. The V call is TRBV5-1, the J call TRBJ2-5; a weak D match, TRBD2 (6 bases). Germline CDR1 reads SGHRS; CDR2 reads YFSETQ. Trimming pared 3 bases from V and 2 bases from J, leaving 14 bases between. The CDR3 has 15 amino acids.

This rearrangement joins TRBV6-1 to TRBJ2-5; 15 nucleotides align to TRBD2. V dropped 7 bases and J dropped 3; count of bases not matched to a gene: 12. This CDR3 contains 18 residues. Germline CDR1 reads MNHNS; CDR2 reads SASEGT. The CDR3 sequence: CASTGLAGGPGLKETQYF. DNA for the CDR3: TGTGCCAGCACCGGACTAGCGGGAGGGCCCGGCCTTAAAGAGACCCAGTACTTC.

The chain couples TRBV25-1 to TRBJ2-5; perhaps D is TRBD1 or TRBD2 (5 bases each). V was clipped by 4 bases and J by 5 bases, with 20 bases between them. The germline CDR1 and CDR2 sequences are MGHDK and SYGVNS. The CDR3 length is 16 residues. CDR3 DNA sequence: TGTGCCAGCAGTGTTTCCCCGGGACGTAAAAGGGAGACCCAGTACTTC. This sequence encodes CASSVSPGRKRETQYF.

This clonotype was found once. The chain uses TRBV29-1 and TRBJ1-4; 7 nucleotides agree with TRBD1. The trim removed 7 bases at V and 7 bases at J, leaving 12 bases unmatched. CDR3 length: 14 residues. From germline, CDR1 is SQVTM and CDR2 ANQGSEA. CDR3 DNA sequence: TGCAGCGGAACATTACAGGGGTTGGGTGAAAAACTGTTTTTT. Protein sequence: CSGTLQGLGEKLFF.